This TCR beta chain comes out of a study of regulatory and conventional T cells in RAG deficiency. The sorted regulatory T cells were CD4+, CD25-high and CD127-low, with genomic DNA sequenced. The assay was immunoSEQ multiplex PCR, and TCRdb's table has in-frame clones only and misses some. The top ten hold more than 1.4% of the sample, which has under 25,000 clones, roughly 89% seen once. Trimming took 8 bases from V and 1 from J; bases not matched to a gene: 7. The germline V gene has CDR1 MNHEY and CDR2 SVGAGI. The CDR3 has 14 residues. The same data also contributed to another study, on regulatory T cells. From that study: The PCR used 52 TRBV and 13 TRBJ primers.

This clonotype was sampled from a human donor in good health. The sequenced material came from Tregs sorted from blood. The gene calls are TRBV6-5 and TRBJ2-7, with TRBD1 matching over 8 bases. In DNA form, the CDR3 reads TGTGCCAGCCGCATGGGACAGGCGTCCTACGAGCAGTACTTC. It is translated as CASRMGQASYEQYF.